This TCR beta chain was observed in a study of regulatory T cells in long-lasting Graves disease (dated by TCRdb to the early 2020s). With respect to the entire study: In the newly diagnosed Graves' disease group, patients had been taking antithyroid drugs for less than 3 months. Persistent Graves' disease patients were compared with newly diagnosed Graves' disease patients by peripheral blood TCR sequencing and RNA sequencing. A total of roughly 35 samples underwent TCR sequencing: some 13 from persistent and 20 from newly diagnosed Graves' disease patients. The study was registered as a clinical trial and conducted in China. Results the study describes overall, beyond this receptor: TRBV28, TRBJ1-2 and TRBJ2-5 were preferentially used in persistent disease, while TRBV20-1 and TRBJ2-1 were favored in newly diagnosed disease. Sequencing and analysis were restricted to the TCR beta chain. A larger number of public clonotypes was shared among persistent patients (fewer than 3,000) than among newly diagnosed patients (about 990). The small sample size was acknowledged by the authors as a limitation that may reduce accuracy. Compared with newly diagnosed patients, patients with persistent Graves' disease had lower TCR Shannon entropy and fewer highly expanded clones, which suggests clonal expansion. Only peripheral blood was studied, because thyroid tissue, the primary lesion, was inaccessible.

Reading from cysteine to phenylalanine, the CDR3 counts 16 amino acids. Only the CDR3 region is kept as DNA, spanning 48 bases read in frame from base 1. After removal of 6 bases from V and 3 bases from J, the junction retains 11 bases not matched to a gene. CDR1 and CDR2 are drawn from the germline V gene (reference sequence): MNHEY, SMNVEV. The library relied on multiplex PCR. Sequenced on an Illumina HiSeq 4000. TCR beta libraries were built with iRepertoire HTBI primers and Arm-PCR amplification of CDR3 regions. Before sequencing, the PCR products underwent gel purification. Per the original workflow: Across samples, some 62 TRBV and roughly 15 TRBJ segments were identified and used for gene usage analysis of CDR3 amino acid clonotypes. COPE and FqMerger were used to merge the filtered high-quality paired reads into contigs. BLAST was used to align contigs to IMGT TRBV, TRBD and TRBJ reference genes, and CDR3 was defined according to IMGT. Highly expanded clones were defined as clonotypes with a frequency above 0.1%. Shannon entropy served as the measure of repertoire diversity, while the Gini coefficient captured V-J evenness. Clonotypes shared by more than one individual were considered public. TCRdb passed the public sequencing reads through fastp at Q25 and MiXCR, retaining productive beta sequences. Every CDR3 protein is listed once, alongside the most common genes and DNA of its rows. These V and J calls rely on TCRdb rather than the paper's analysis. The sample table records 450,000 to 600,000 distinct CDR3 sequences; around 15% of these occur just once. Roughly an eighth of the sample is held by the ten biggest clonotypes.

The time point label of this sample denotes: newly diagnosed GD, antithyroid drugs for less than 3 months. RNA was extracted from PBMCs in TRIzol for both TCR sequencing and RNA sequencing. The diagnosis of Graves' disease was made according to American Thyroid Association guidelines. The patients came from an endocrinology department in Xi'an, China. From each patient, roughly 9 milliliters of peripheral blood was collected into an EDTA anticoagulant tube. Ficoll Paque Plus density gradient separation was used to isolate PBMCs, and no further T cell sorting was performed. An Agilent 2100 Bioanalyzer and agarose gel were used to check RNA quality, while a NanoDrop 2000 measured RNA concentration. This clonotype has at least ten counts. No antigen is known for it. Base qualities are not at hand, and no much larger clone is one base apart. The same sample was also studied in work on T cells in Graves' hyperthyroidism and ophthalmopathy. Taken from the second paper: Graves' hyperthyroidism was defined as stable when no progression to ophthalmopathy occurred over 18 months of follow-up. Hyperthyroidism patients were newly diagnosed, with disease duration under 2 months, and aged 18 to 65 years. Any patient with an uncontrolled infection, another autoimmune disease, pregnancy or lactation was excluded. Diagnoses relied on clinical symptoms, serum thyroxine and TRAb, thyroid ultrasound and orbital computed tomography. For the first round of RT-PCR on the TCR CDR3, the HTBI primer set was used together with the Qiagen OneStep RT-PCR kit. Most expanded thyroid clonotypes (frequency above 0.001) were also detected in blood, a finding suggesting that blood repertoires may reflect thyroid immune responses. Ophthalmopathy was separated from stable hyperthyroidism by a 13 V-J signature model, with approximately 90% sensitivity and just over 81% specificity obtained in cross-validation and 80%/75% obtained in testing. In validation, progression to ophthalmopathy was predicted by the model with approximately 67% sensitivity and under 85% specificity, a median of approximately 6.5 months before onset. A discovery cohort of around 100 patients, approximately 44 with Graves' ophthalmopathy and approximately 57 with stable Graves' hyperthyroidism, was used to find distinguishing TCR V-J signatures. Whether ophthalmopathy could be predicted prospectively was tested in an independent validation cohort made up of roughly 20 hyperthyroidism patients plus 17 patients who later progressed to ophthalmopathy. The approximately 100 discovery patients were divided at random into training and test sets in a 7:3 ratio. In addition, the study compared T-cell repertoires in thyroid tissue and in blood from a handful of Graves' hyperthyroidism patients. Once sampling was done, hyperthyroidism patients were given methimazole at a starting dose of 30 mg daily, whereas ophthalmopathy patients were given high-dose intravenous methylprednisolone. Libraries were constructed in a second round of multiplex PCR, after which size selection and purification were carried out. Libraries were sequenced paired-end with 100 bp reads on an Illumina HiSeq2000. SOAPnuke was used to process the raw data, with reads discarded if the reads contained adapters or uncalled bases, had a mean Phred below 15, or lacked an exact constant-primer or identifier match. High-quality paired reads were merged using COPE v1.2.5, and each unique nucleotide sequence was defined as a clonotype. MiTCR v1.1 was used to align clonotypes to the IMGT TRBV, TRBD and TRBJ reference segments. The analysis was restricted to V-J combinations with a frequency above 0.0001, which together covered 99% to 99.2% of the repertoires. A TCS score was defined as the ratio between F50 (clonal expansion) and ExV (chaos), using BLOSUM62-based TCRdist between CDR3 peptides within each V-J. Welch's t-statistics and random forest reduced fewer than 550 V-J features to roughly 13, which were used in a naive Bayes classifier (R e1071). No statistical method was used to fix the sample size in advance, and group allocation was not hidden from the investigators. TCR Vbeta CDR3 sequencing of 120 to 150 peripheral blood samples (under 45 ophthalmopathy, about 80 hyperthyroidism and some 17 progressor patients) is reported in the paper.

Sequenced here: peripheral blood mononuclear cells (PBMCs), sampled at new diagnosis, from a patient treated with antithyroid drugs. The sequence joins TRBV27 to TRBJ2-1, with TRBD2 matching 7 junction bases. The origin of this receptor is a middle-aged man with Graves disease. Donor details come from another sample of the same person, matched by shared clones. The CDR3 reads CASSHGPTSFYNEQFF. The nucleotide sequence is given as TGTGCCAGCAGCCACGGACCGACTAGCTTCTACAATGAGCAGTTCTTC.